The 13 T cell receptor beta chains reported below all come from one sample, sequenced in a study of early T cells in non-severe SARS-CoV-2 infection. TCRdb re-derived calls from the 5' RACE reads in MiXCR, one entry per CDR3 protein. Here the sample spans over 35,000 distinct CDR3 sequences, around 6.1% being singletons. The specimen was whole blood, collected at baseline. The receptors here all came from an adult who was a healthcare worker with PCR-confirmed SARS-CoV-2 infection or an uninfected control (not recorded which).

This clonotype was recorded at least ten times. The J gene is TRBJ1-4, the V gene TRBV7-6; 7 bases are a match to TRBD1. CDR3 size: 15 residues. V lost 6 bases and J lost 8; bases outside the gene matches: 12. The germline gives CDR1 SGHVS, CDR2 FNYEAQ. In DNA, the CDR3 is TGTGCCAGCAGTTCAATCACAGGGGTGGGGGAAAAACTGTTTTTT. It translates to CASSSITGVGEKLFF.

The chain uses TRBV5-1 and TRBJ1-4, with TRBD1 as a possible D gene (5 bases). The V end was cut by 4 bases, the J end by 0 bases, with 13 bases between. CDR1 and CDR2 from the germline V gene are SGHRS and YFSETQ. This CDR3 is 16 amino acids long. For the CDR3, the DNA is TGCGCCAGCAGCGGGGGAGGAGGAGCAACTAATGAAAAACTGTTTTTT. Amino acids: CASSGGGGATNEKLFF.

This clonotype has a count of ten or more. This chain connects TRBV2 to TRBJ2-1; TRBD1 is a possible D gene (5 bases). CDR1 and CDR2 from the germline V gene are SNHLY and FYNNEI. The CDR3 consists of 13 residues. V lost 8 bases, J lost 6 bases, and 14 bases lay in between. Here the CDR3 reads CASFLRVGNEQFF. Here the CDR3 DNA reads TGTGCCAGCTTTCTCAGGGTCGGCAATGAGCAGTTCTTC.

There are many counts of this clonotype. The V and J genes are TRBV27 and TRBJ2-1, with D tentatively TRBD1 (5 bases). The CDR3 totals 15 residues. With 4 bases removed from V and 7 bases from J, the gap between germline ends came to 17 bases. Germline V gives CDR1 MNHEY, CDR2 SMNVEV (reference sequence). CDR3 protein: CASSSPNNGANEQFF. CDR3 bases: TGTGCCAGCAGTTCGCCTAATAATGGGGCTAATGAGCAGTTCTTC.

At least ten counts were recorded for this clonotype. The chain employs TRBV20-1 and TRBJ2-3, with 7 positions matching TRBD1. The J segment lost 6 bases and the V segment lost 6 bases, leaving 9 bases of the junction unmatched. The CDR3 is made up of 13 amino acids. The germline gives CDR1 DFQATT, CDR2 SNEGSKA (reference sequence). The chain's CDR3 is CSARQGLPDTQYF. The CDR3 nucleotides read TGCAGTGCCCGACAGGGCCTCCCTGATACGCAGTATTTT.

In its sample, this clonotype is medium-sized. J is TRBJ2-5 and V is TRBV4-1; 9 bases align to TRBD2. Germline CDR1 and CDR2: MGHRA and YSYEKL. V lost 0 bases and J lost 4; bases outside the gene matches: 12. The length of the CDR3 is 18 residues. CDR3 sequence reads: CASSQDSGGRLGRETQYF. CDR3 bases: TGCGCCAGCAGCCAAGATAGCGGGGGTAGGCTAGGGAGAGAGACCCAGTACTTC.

This clonotype occurred many times. The chain is built from TRBV18 and TRBJ2-3; 8 bases align to TRBD2. Germline V CDR1 and CDR2: KGHSH, LQKENI. After removal of 4 bases from V and 1 base from J, the junction contained 7 bases not matched to a gene. The CDR3 runs 16 residues. CDR3 region: CASSRGGIGGTDTQYF. CDR3 DNA: TGTGCCAGCTCACGCGGGGGGATAGGAGGCACAGATACGCAGTATTTT.

This clonotype was recorded many times. The genes are TRBV11-2 and TRBJ1-1; weak D call: TRBD1 (6 bases). The V gene lost 1 base and the J gene lost 1 base, with 13 bases spanning the gap. Germline values: CDR1 SGHAT, CDR2 FQNNGV. The CDR3 totals 16 residues. The CDR3 region has the DNA TGTGCCAGCAGCTTAGGCAAAGGGGGATGGAACACTGAAGCTTTCTTT. It encodes CASSLGKGGWNTEAFF.

In this sample, this clonotype turned up many times. V usage is TRBV11-1 and J usage is TRBJ2-7; TRBD1 matches at 8 bases. CDR1 and CDR2 (germline): SGHAT, FQDESV (reference sequence). CDR3 length equals 15 residues. After removal of 5 bases from V and 2 bases from J, the junction contained 8 bases not matched to a gene. CDR3 sequence: CASSRGQGSPYEQYF. CDR3 DNA sequence: TGTGCCAGCAGCCGAGGACAGGGCAGTCCCTACGAGCAGTACTTC.

This clonotype was counted a few times. J is TRBJ1-1 and V is TRBV5-1; no firm D call. Trimming removed 3 bases at V and 7 bases at J, with 13 bases between. This CDR3 comprises 13 residues. In germline, CDR1 is SGHRS, CDR2 YFSETQ. The CDR3 region has the DNA TGCGCCAGCAGCTCCCCAGATGCGAATGAAGCTTTCTTT. Protein sequence: CASSSPDANEAFF.

This clonotype was seen at least ten times. The chain carries TRBV20-1 and TRBJ1-4, with D maybe TRBD1 (6 bases). Germline lookup yields CDR1 DFQATT and CDR2 SNEGSKA (reference sequence). The ends were cut back, 7 bases at V and 5 bases at J, with 8 bases in the middle. The CDR3 contains 11 residues. CDR3 sequence (DNA): TGCAGTGGGACAGACAATGAAAAACTGTTTTTT. It translates to CSGTDNEKLFF.

Ten or more counts support this clonotype. The J gene is TRBJ2-3, the V gene TRBV28; no firm D call. Germline lookup yields CDR1 MDHEN and CDR2 SYDVKM. Between the trimmed V and J ends, which lost 8 bases and 5 bases, there was a span of 2 bases. The CDR3 has 9 amino acids. The CDR3 loop is CASRDTQYF. The CDR3 bases are TGTGCCAGCCGAGATACGCAGTATTTT.

This clonotype showed up just a few times. The chain links TRBV4-3 to TRBJ1-6; D gene unclear. Germline CDR1 LGHNA, CDR2 YSLEER. Between the trimmed V and J ends, which lost 10 bases and 0 bases, there was a span of 7 bases. This CDR3 contains 13 residues. CDR3 in DNA: TGCGCCACCGGGAGCTCCTATAATTCACCCCTCCACTTT. It yields the protein CATGSSYNSPLHF.